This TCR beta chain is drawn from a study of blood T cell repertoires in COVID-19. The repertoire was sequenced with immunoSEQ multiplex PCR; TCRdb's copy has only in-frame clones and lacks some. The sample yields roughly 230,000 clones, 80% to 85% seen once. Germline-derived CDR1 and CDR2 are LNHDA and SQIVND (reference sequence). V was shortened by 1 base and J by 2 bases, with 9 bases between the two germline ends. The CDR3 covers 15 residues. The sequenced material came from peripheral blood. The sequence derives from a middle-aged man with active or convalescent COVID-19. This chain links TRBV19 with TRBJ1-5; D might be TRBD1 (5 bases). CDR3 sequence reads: CASSIVVQGNQPQHF. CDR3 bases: TGTGCCAGTAGTATAGTGGTACAGGGCAATCAGCCCCAGCATTTT.